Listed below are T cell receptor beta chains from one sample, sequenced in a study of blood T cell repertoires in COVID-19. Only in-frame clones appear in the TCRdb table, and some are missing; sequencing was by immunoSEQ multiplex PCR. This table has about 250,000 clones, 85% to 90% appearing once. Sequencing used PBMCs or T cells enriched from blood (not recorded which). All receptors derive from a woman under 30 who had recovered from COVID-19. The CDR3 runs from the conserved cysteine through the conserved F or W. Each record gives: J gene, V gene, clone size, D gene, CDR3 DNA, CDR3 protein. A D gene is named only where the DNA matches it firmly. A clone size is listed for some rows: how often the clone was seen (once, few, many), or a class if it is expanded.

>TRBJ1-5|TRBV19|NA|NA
TGTGCCAGTATCGGGGGATTGGGCAATCAGCCCCAGCATTTT
CASIGGLGNQPQHF
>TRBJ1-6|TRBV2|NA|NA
TGTGCCAGCAGCCCGTTACTCCCTCGCTATTCACCCCTCCACTTT
CASSPLLPRYSPLHF
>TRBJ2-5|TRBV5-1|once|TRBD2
TGCGCCAGCAGCCCAGGGACTAGCGGACTTCAAGAGACCCAGTACTTC
CASSPGTSGLQETQYF
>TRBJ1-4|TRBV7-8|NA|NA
TGTGCCAGCAGCTTAGTATTCGGGGGGCGCTTTGATTTGAGCTTT
CASSLVFGGRFDLSF
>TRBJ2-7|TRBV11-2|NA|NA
TGTGCCAGCAGCTTAGCTAGGACTAACTACGAGCAGTACTTC
CASSLARTNYEQYF
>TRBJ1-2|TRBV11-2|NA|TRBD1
TGTGCCAGCAGCTTAGTCGGCAGGGGGGCCTATGGCTACACCTTC
CASSLVGRGAYGYTF
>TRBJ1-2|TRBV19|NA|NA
TGTGCCAGTAGTACGGTGAATTGGGGCTACACCTTC
CASSTVNWGYTF
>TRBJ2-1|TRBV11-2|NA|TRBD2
TGTGCCAGCAGCTTCTTACTAGCGGGGAGGGATGAGCAGTTCTTC
CASSFLLAGRDEQFF
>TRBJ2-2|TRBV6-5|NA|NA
TGTGCCAGCAGTTACTCGACAGTGAACACCGGGGAGCTGTTTTTT
CASSYSTVNTGELFF
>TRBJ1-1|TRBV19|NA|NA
TGTGCCAGTAGTAGACAGATGAACACTGAAGCTTTCTTT
CASSRQMNTEAFF
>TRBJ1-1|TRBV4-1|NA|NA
TGCGCCAGCAGCCGAGAGACACAGGGCGGCACTGAAGCTTTCTTT
CASSRETQGGTEAFF
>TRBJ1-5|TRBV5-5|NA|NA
TGTGCCAGCAGCTTAACAGGCAACAATCAGCCCCAGCATTTT
CASSLTGNNQPQHF
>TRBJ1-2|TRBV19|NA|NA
TGTGCCAGTAGTCCCCTGGGAGGTCATAACTATGGCTACACCTTC
CASSPLGGHNYGYTF
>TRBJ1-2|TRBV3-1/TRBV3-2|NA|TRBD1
TGTGCCAGCAGCCACCGGCGGACAGGGTCCCACTATGGCTACACCTTC
CASSHRRTGSHYGYTF
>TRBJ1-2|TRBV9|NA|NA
TGTGCCAGCAGCGGGAGGACAGCTCTTATCGGCTATGGCTACACCTTC
CASSGRTALIGYGYTF
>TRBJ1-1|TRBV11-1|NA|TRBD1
TGTGCCAGCAGCTTAAGGGGACAGAGTAACACTGAAGCTTTCTTT
CASSLRGQSNTEAFF
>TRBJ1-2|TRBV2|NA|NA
TGTGCCAGCACCCCTGGGACTTCCTTGGACTATGGCTACACCTTC
CASTPGTSLDYGYTF
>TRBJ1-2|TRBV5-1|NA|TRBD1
TGCGCCAGCAGCCAGACCACGACAGGGTTTGGCTACACCTTC
CASSQTTTGFGYTF
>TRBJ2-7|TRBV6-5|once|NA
TGTGCCAGCAGTTACTCGGGGCCCTACGAGCAGTACTTC
CASSYSGPYEQYF
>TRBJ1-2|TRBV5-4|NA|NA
TGTGCCAGCAGCTCCGGGATCGCTAACTATGGCTACACCTTC
CASSSGIANYGYTF
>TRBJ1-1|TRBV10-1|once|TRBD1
TGCGCCAGCAGTGAGTTACAGGGGGCCGGTGAAGCTTTCTTT
CASSELQGAGEAFF
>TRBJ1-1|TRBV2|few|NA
TGTGCCAGCAGTGTCCGCAGTCTGAACACTGAAGCTTTCTTT
CASSVRSLNTEAFF
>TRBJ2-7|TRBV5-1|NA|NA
TGCGCCAGCAGCTTGGACTGGGGCAGAACCTACGAGCAGTACTTC
CASSLDWGRTYEQYF
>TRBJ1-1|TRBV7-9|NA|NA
TGTGCCAGCAGCTTAAGGGGGTATGAAGCTTTCTTT
CASSLRGYEAFF
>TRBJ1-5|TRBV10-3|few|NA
TGTGCCATCAGTGAGCAGGACAATCAGCCCCAGCATTTT
CAISEQDNQPQHF
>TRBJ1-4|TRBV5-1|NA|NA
TGCGCCAGCAGCTTGGGACAGACTAGTAATGAAAAACTGTTTTTT
CASSLGQTSNEKLFF
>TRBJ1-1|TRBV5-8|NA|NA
TGTGCCAGCGAACTGCAGGATTACACTGAAGCTTTCTTT
CASELQDYTEAFF
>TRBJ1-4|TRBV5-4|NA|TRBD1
TGTGCCAGCAGCTTAGACAGGGGGAGCGAAAAACTGTTTTTT
CASSLDRGSEKLFF
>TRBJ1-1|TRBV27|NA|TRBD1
TGTGCCAGCCTCAGACAGGGTGAAGCTTTCTTT
CASLRQGEAFF
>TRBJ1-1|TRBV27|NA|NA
TGTGCCAGCAGTTTAAGGGGCAGTACTGAAGCTTTCTTT
CASSLRGSTEAFF
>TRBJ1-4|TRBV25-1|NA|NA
TGTGCCAGCAGTGAGAACAACAATGAAAAACTGTTTTTT
CASSENNNEKLFF
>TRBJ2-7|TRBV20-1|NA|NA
TGCGGCGCGGGCGCTCCCTACGAGCAGTACTTC
CGAGAPYEQYF
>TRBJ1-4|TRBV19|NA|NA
TGTGCCAGTAGTATAGCGGAAGGGGGAACTAATGAAAAACTGTTTTTT
CASSIAEGGTNEKLFF
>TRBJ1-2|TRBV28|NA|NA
TGTGCCAGCAGTTCCGGGACAAGTAACTATGGCTACACCTTC
CASSSGTSNYGYTF
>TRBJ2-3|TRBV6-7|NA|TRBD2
TGTGCCAGCAGTTACTCGGAGACTAGCGGGGGTCATGATACGCAGTATTTT
CASSYSETSGGHDTQYF
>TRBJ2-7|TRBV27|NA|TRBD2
TGTGCCAGCAGTCTACTCGGGGCGGGGGGCCCCGAGCAGTACTTC
CASSLLGAGGPEQYF
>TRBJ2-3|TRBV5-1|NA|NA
TGCGCCAGCAGCTCGTTGGGGGGGCTGACGGGCACAGATACGCAGTATTTT
CASSSLGGLTGTDTQYF
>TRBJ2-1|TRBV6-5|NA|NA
TGTGCCAGCAGTCCCAGGGGGGCGGGGATCAATGAGCAGTTCTTC
CASSPRGAGINEQFF
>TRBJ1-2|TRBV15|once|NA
TGTGCCACCAGCAGAGATAATACGGGGGGCAGGTATGGCTACACCTTC
CATSRDNTGGRYGYTF
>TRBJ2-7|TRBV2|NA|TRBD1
TGTGCCAGCACGGGGACAGGGAGATCCTACGAGCAGTACTTC
CASTGTGRSYEQYF
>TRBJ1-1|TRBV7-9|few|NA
TGTGCCAGCAAACCCCAGACAGATCCTGAAGCTTTCTTT
CASKPQTDPEAFF
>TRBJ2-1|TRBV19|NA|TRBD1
TGTGCCAGTAGTATACGGCGGCAGGGGGCGAGTGATGAGCAGTTCTTC
CASSIRRQGASDEQFF
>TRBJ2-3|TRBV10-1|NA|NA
TGCGCCAGCAGTGAGTCAAACAGAAAGACAGATACGCAGTATTTT
CASSESNRKTDTQYF
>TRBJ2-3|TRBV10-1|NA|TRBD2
TGCGCCAGCAGTGGGGGACTAGCGGGGGGCCATCGCACAGATACGCAGTATTTT
CASSGGLAGGHRTDTQYF
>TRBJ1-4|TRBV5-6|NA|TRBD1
TGTGCCAGCAGCTTGGCCGGGACAGGTGCAACTAATGAAAAACTGTTTTTT
CASSLAGTGATNEKLFF
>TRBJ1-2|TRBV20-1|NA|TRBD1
TGCAGTTCAGAGGACAGGGGCTACACCTTC
CSSEDRGYTF
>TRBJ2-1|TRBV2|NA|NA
TGTGCCAGCAATAATTGGGCTACACCCTACAATGAGCAGTTCTTC
CASNNWATPYNEQFF
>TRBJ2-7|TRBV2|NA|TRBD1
TGTGCCAGCAGTGGACAGGGGGTTTCCGAGCAGTACTTC
CASSGQGVSEQYF
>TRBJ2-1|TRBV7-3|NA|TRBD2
TGTGCCAGCAGCCTCGGCAGCGGGGGGTCCTACAATGAGCAGTTCTTC
CASSLGSGGSYNEQFF
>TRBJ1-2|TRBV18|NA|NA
TGTGCCAGCTCGCCCGGTCTGGACTATGGCTACACCTTC
CASSPGLDYGYTF
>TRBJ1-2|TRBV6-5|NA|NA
TGTGCCAGCAGTTCCACGGTCGGGTATGGCTACACCTTC
CASSSTVGYGYTF
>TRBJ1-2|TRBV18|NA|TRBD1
TGTGCCAGCTCACCAGCGAGGGCGGTACAGGGGGCAAATGGCTACACCTTC
CASSPARAVQGANGYTF
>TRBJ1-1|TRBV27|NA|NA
TGTGCCAGCAGATGGGGGGGCGTAGCTTTCTTT
CASRWGGVAFF
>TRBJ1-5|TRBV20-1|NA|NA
TGCAGTGCTAGAACCCCACAGGTAAAACATTTT
CSARTPQVKHF
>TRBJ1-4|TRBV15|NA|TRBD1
TGTGCCACCAGCAGATCGAAAGGGGGCACATTTAATGAAAAACTGTTTTTT
CATSRSKGGTFNEKLFF